The rows below give T cell receptor beta chains drawn from one sample of a study of CD8 T cells in Susac syndrome. TCRdb recomputed calls from the immunoSEQ multiplex PCR reads with MiXCR, one row per CDR3 protein. The table records hundreds of thousands of distinct CDR3 sequences, roughly nine tenths of them present only once. Material: CD8+ T cells from PBMCs. The origin of the receptors is a human donor with multiple sclerosis. Both conserved end residues are part of each CDR3. A D gene is named only where the DNA matches it firmly. Expanded clones get a size class; other rows say once, few or many, or leave the size out.

clone_size: .
d_call: .
v_call: TRBV6-2/TRBV6-3
j_call: TRBJ1-5
cdr3_aa: CASSSSPLTWQPQHF
cdr3_nt: TGTGCCAGCAGTTCGTCCCCCTTAACATGGCAGCCCCAGCATTTT

clone_size: few
d_call: TRBD1
v_call: TRBV6-6
j_call: TRBJ1-2
cdr3_aa: CASSPGTVGNYGYTF
cdr3_nt: TGTGCCAGCAGCCCCGGGACAGTCGGAAACTATGGCTACACCTTC

clone_size: .
d_call: .
v_call: TRBV12-3/TRBV12-4
j_call: TRBJ1-1
cdr3_aa: CASRGGRMNTEAFF
cdr3_nt: TGTGCCAGCAGGGGCGGGAGGATGAACACTGAAGCTTTCTTT

clone_size: .
d_call: .
v_call: TRBV16
j_call: TRBJ2-1
cdr3_aa: CASSLYREIGEQFF
cdr3_nt: TGTGCCAGCAGTCTATACAGAGAAATAGGTGAGCAGTTCTTC

clone_size: .
d_call: TRBD1
v_call: TRBV25-1
j_call: TRBJ2-1
cdr3_aa: CASSEKGQGLYNEQFF
cdr3_nt: TGTGCCAGCAGTGAAAAGGGACAGGGCCTCTACAATGAGCAGTTCTTC

clone_size: .
d_call: .
v_call: TRBV19
j_call: TRBJ1-2
cdr3_aa: CASSFGANYGYTF
cdr3_nt: TGTGCCAGTAGTTTCGGAGCTAACTATGGCTACACCTTC

clone_size: .
d_call: TRBD2
v_call: TRBV5-1
j_call: TRBJ2-1
cdr3_aa: CASSLEGVGTSGDNEQFF
cdr3_nt: TGCGCCAGCAGCTTGGAAGGGGTGGGGACTAGCGGGGACAATGAGCAGTTCTTC

clone_size: .
d_call: .
v_call: TRBV7-8
j_call: TRBJ2-2
cdr3_aa: CASSLELPGAGELFF
cdr3_nt: TGTGCCAGCAGCTTAGAGCTCCCGGGGGCCGGGGAGCTGTTTTTT

clone_size: once
d_call: .
v_call: TRBV30
j_call: TRBJ2-1
cdr3_aa: CAWSGVTYNEQFF
cdr3_nt: TGTGCCTGGAGTGGGGTAACCTACAATGAGCAGTTCTTC

clone_size: .
d_call: TRBD2
v_call: TRBV6-1
j_call: TRBJ2-3
cdr3_aa: CASIPKGLAGTDTQYF
cdr3_nt: TGTGCCAGCATTCCGAAGGGACTAGCGGGCACAGATACGCAGTATTTT

clone_size: .
d_call: .
v_call: TRBV5-4
j_call: TRBJ2-5
cdr3_aa: CASSLPSSTETQYF
cdr3_nt: TGTGCCAGCAGCTTGCCCTCTAGCACTGAGACCCAGTACTTC

clone_size: .
d_call: .
v_call: TRBV2
j_call: TRBJ2-1
cdr3_aa: CASSERTPNEQFF
cdr3_nt: TGTGCCAGCAGTGAAAGGACTCCCAATGAGCAGTTCTTC

clone_size: .
d_call: TRBD2
v_call: TRBV7-9
j_call: TRBJ2-1
cdr3_aa: CASRPGLAEYNEQFF
cdr3_nt: TGTGCCAGCAGACCGGGACTAGCAGAGTACAATGAGCAGTTCTTC

clone_size: .
d_call: TRBD2
v_call: TRBV6-6
j_call: TRBJ2-5
cdr3_aa: CASTTGGYQETQYF
cdr3_nt: TGTGCCAGCACAACCGGGGGGTACCAAGAGACCCAGTACTTC

clone_size: .
d_call: .
v_call: TRBV7-9
j_call: TRBJ2-1
cdr3_aa: CASSPPGSLANEQFF
cdr3_nt: TGTGCCAGCAGCCCCCCAGGCAGCCTAGCCAATGAGCAGTTCTTC

clone_size: .
d_call: .
v_call: TRBV6-5
j_call: TRBJ1-4
cdr3_aa: CASSYPGYLPTNEKLFF
cdr3_nt: TGTGCCAGCAGCTATCCAGGGTACCTCCCAACTAATGAAAAACTGTTTTTT

clone_size: .
d_call: .
v_call: TRBV7-7
j_call: TRBJ2-5
cdr3_aa: CASSLEAEGETQYF
cdr3_nt: TGTGCTAGCAGCTTAGAGGCCGAGGGGGAGACCCAGTACTTC

clone_size: .
d_call: .
v_call: TRBV12-3/TRBV12-4
j_call: TRBJ1-2
cdr3_aa: CASSPREKGIYGYTF
cdr3_nt: TGTGCCAGCAGTCCCCGGGAAAAGGGGATCTATGGCTACACCTTC

clone_size: .
d_call: .
v_call: TRBV13
j_call: TRBJ1-2
cdr3_aa: CASSPRSAYGYTF
cdr3_nt: TGTGCCAGCAGCCCTCGGTCAGCCTATGGCTACACCTTC

clone_size: .
d_call: TRBD2
v_call: TRBV19
j_call: TRBJ2-1
cdr3_aa: CASKGLAGDEQFF
cdr3_nt: TGTGCCAGTAAAGGACTAGCGGGAGATGAGCAGTTCTTC

clone_size: .
d_call: TRBD2
v_call: TRBV25-1
j_call: TRBJ2-1
cdr3_aa: CASRGTSGIGNEQFF
cdr3_nt: TGTGCCAGCAGGGGGACTAGCGGGATTGGTAATGAGCAGTTCTTC

clone_size: .
d_call: .
v_call: TRBV3-1
j_call: TRBJ2-7
cdr3_aa: CASSHFQDYEQYF
cdr3_nt: TGTGCCAGCAGCCATTTTCAGGACTACGAGCAGTACTTC